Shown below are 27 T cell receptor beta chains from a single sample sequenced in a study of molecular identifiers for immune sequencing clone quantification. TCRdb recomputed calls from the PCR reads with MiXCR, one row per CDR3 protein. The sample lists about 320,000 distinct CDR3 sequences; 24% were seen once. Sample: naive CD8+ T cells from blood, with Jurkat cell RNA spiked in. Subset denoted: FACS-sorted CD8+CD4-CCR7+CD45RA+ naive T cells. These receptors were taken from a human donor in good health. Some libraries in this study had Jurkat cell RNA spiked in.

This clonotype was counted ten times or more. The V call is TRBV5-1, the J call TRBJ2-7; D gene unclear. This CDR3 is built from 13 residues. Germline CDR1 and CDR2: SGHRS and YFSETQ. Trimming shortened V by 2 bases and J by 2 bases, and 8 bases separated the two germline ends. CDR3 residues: CASSFTETYEQYF. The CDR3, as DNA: TGCGCCAGCAGCTTTACTGAGACCTACGAGCAGTACTTC.

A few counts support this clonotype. The CDR3 region has the DNA TGCGCCAGCAACTCCGGGGGCGTCTTCTACGAGCAGTACTTC. Amino acids: CASNSGGVFYEQYF. J is TRBJ2-7 and V is TRBV5-1; D may correspond to TRBD1 or TRBD2 (6 bases each). The V gene lost 6 bases and the J gene lost 3 bases, with 16 bases spanning the gap. This CDR3 has 14 amino acids. Looked up from germline, CDR1 is SGHRS and CDR2 is YFSETQ.

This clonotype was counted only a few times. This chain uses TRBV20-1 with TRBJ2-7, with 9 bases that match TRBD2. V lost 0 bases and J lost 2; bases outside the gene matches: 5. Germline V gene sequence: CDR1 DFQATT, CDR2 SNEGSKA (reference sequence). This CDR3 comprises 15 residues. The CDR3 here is CSARDESGRTYEQYF. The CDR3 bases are TGCAGTGCTAGAGATGAGAGCGGGAGGACCTACGAGCAGTACTTC.

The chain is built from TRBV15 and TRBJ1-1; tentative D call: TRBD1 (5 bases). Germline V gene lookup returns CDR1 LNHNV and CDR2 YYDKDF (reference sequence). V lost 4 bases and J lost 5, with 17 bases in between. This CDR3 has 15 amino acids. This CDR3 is CATSKGGGIRTEAFF. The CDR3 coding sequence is TGTGCCACCAGCAAGGGCGGGGGAATCAGGACTGAAGCTTTCTTT.

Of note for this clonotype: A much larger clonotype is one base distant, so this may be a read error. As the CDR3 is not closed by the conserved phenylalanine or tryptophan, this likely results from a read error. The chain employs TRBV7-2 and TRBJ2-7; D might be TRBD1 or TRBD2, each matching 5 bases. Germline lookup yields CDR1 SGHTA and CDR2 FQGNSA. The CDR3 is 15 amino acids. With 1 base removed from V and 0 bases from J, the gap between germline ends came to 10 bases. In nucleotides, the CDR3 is TGTGCCAGCAGCTTAGAGGGGAGTAGCTCCTACGAGCAGTACTCC. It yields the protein CASSLEGSSSYEQYS.

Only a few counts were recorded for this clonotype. CDR3 protein: CASSPWGGGATDTQYF. In DNA form, the CDR3 reads TGTGCCAGCAGCCCTTGGGGCGGGGGGGCCACAGATACGCAGTATTTT. The gene calls are TRBV7-9 and TRBJ2-3, with 9 bases fitting TRBD2. This CDR3 is built from 16 residues. V was pared by 5 bases and J by 2 bases, with 8 bases of the junction left unmatched. Germline V gene lookup returns CDR1 SEHNR and CDR2 FQNEAQ (reference sequence).

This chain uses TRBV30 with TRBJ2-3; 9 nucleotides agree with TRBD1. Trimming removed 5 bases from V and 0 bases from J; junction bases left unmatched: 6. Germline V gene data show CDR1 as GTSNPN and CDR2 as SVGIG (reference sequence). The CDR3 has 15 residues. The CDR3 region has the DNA TGTGCCTGGGGGACAGGGATAACTAGCACAGATACGCAGTATTTT. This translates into CAWGTGITSTDTQYF.

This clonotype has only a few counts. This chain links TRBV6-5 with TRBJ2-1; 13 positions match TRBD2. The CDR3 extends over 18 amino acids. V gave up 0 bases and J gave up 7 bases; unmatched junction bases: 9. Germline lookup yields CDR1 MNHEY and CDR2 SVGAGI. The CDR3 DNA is TGTGCCAGCAGTTACTCGAAACTAGCGGGAGGGCCTTATAATGAGCAGTTCTTC. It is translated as CASSYSKLAGGPYNEQFF.

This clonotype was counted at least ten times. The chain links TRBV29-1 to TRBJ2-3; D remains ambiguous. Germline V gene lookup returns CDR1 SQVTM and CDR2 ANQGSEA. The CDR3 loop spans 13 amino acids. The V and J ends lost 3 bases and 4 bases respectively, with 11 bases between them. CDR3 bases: TGCAGCGTTGAGCCGTTCCGGGCAGATACGCAGTATTTT. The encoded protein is CSVEPFRADTQYF.

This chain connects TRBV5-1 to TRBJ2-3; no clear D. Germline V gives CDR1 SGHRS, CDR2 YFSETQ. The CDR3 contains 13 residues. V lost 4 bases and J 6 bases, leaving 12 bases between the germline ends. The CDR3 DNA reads TGCGCCAGCAGCATGGAGTTTCCCGATACGCAGTATTTT. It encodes CASSMEFPDTQYF.

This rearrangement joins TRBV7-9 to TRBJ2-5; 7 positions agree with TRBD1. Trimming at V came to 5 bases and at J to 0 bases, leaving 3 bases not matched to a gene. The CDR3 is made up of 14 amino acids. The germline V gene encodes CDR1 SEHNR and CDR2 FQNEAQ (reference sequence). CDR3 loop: CASSQDRDQETQYF. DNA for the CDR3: TGTGCCAGCAGCCAAGACAGGGACCAAGAGACCCAGTACTTC. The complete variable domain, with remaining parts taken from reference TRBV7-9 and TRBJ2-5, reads DTGVSQNPRHKITKRGQNVTFRCDPISEHNRLYWYRQTLGQGPEFLTYFQNEAQLEKSRLLSDRFSAERPKGSFSTLEIQRTEQGDSAMYLCASSQDRDQETQYFGPGTRLLVL.

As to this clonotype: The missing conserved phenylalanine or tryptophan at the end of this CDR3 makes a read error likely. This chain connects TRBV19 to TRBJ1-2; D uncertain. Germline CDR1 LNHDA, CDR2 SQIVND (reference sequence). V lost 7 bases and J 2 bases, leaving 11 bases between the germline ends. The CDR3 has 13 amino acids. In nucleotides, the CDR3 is TGTGCCAGTAACCCTCAACAAAACTATGGCTACACCTTA. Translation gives CASNPQQNYGYTL.

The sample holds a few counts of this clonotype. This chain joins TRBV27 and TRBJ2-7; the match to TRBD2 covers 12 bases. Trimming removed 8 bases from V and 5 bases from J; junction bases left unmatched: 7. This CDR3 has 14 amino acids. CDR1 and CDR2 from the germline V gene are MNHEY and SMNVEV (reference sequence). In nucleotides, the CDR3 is TGTGCCAGCCGCCCCCGGACTAGCGGGAACGAGCAGTACTTC. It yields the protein CASRPRTSGNEQYF.

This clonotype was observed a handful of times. The CDR3 nucleotides read TGCGCCAGCAGCGTAGCGGGCAGGGTGGTAGATACGCAGTATTTT. It encodes CASSVAGRVVDTQYF. The chain recombines TRBV5-1 with TRBJ2-3, with 7 bases aligning to TRBD2. Germline V gene lookup returns CDR1 SGHRS and CDR2 YFSETQ. The CDR3 contains 15 residues. J was trimmed by 5 bases and V by 4 bases; bases with no gene match: 10. Combining the CDR3 with reference TRBV5-1 and TRBJ2-3 gives the whole variable domain KAGVTQTPRYLIKTRGQQVTLSCSPISGHRSVSWYQQTPGQGLQFLFEYFSETQRNKGNFPGRFSGRQFSNSRSEMNVSTLELGDSALYLCASSVAGRVVDTQYFGPGTRLTVL.

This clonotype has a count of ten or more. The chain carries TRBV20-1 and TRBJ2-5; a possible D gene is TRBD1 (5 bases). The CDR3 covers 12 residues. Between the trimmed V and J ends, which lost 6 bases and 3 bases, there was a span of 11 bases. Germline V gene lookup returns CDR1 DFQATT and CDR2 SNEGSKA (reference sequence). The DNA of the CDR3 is TGCAGTGCCCAGGACAAGAAAGAGACCCAGTACTTC. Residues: CSAQDKKETQYF.

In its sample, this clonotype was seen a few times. CDR3 protein: CAWKGRGQGVYEQYF. For the CDR3, the DNA is TGTGCCTGGAAAGGTCGAGGACAGGGGGTCTACGAGCAGTACTTC. J is TRBJ2-7 and V is TRBV30, with 10 bases matching TRBD1. The CDR3 runs to 15 residues. V lost 4 bases to trimming and J lost 3 bases; unmatched junction nucleotides: 9. Germline CDR1 and CDR2: GTSNPN and SVGIG (reference sequence).

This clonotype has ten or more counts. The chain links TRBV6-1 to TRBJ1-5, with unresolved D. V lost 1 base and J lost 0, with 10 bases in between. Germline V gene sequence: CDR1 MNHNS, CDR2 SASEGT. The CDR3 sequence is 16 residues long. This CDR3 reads CASSEGVRPSNQPQHF. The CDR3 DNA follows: TGTGCCAGCAGTGAAGGGGTCCGCCCTAGCAATCAGCCCCAGCATTTT.

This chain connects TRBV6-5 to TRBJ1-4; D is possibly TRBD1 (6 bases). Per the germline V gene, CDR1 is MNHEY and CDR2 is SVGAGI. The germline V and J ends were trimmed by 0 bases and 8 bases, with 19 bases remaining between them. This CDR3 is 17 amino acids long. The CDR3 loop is CASSYSSRAGAREKLFF. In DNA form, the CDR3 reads TGTGCCAGCAGTTACTCGAGTCGGGCAGGGGCGAGGGAAAAACTGTTTTTT.

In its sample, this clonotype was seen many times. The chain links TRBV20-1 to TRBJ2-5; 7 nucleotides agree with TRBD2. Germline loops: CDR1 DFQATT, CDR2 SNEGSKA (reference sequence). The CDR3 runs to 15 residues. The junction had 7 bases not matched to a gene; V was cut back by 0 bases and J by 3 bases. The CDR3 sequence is CSARDSYAGEETQYF. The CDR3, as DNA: TGCAGTGCTAGAGATTCGTACGCGGGAGAAGAGACCCAGTACTTC.

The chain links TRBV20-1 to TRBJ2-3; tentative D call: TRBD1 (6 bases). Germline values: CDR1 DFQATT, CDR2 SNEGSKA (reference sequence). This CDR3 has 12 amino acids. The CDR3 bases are TGCAGCGCTCCAGGGGTGAAAGATACGCAGTATTTT. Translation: CSAPGVKDTQYF.

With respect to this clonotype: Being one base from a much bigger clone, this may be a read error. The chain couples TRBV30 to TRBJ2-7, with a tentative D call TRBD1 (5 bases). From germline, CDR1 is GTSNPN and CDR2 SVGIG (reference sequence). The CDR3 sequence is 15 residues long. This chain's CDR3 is CAWSVGPGHSYAQYF. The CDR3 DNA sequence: TGTGCCTGGAGTGTAGGGCCAGGGCACTCCTACGCGCAGTACTTC.

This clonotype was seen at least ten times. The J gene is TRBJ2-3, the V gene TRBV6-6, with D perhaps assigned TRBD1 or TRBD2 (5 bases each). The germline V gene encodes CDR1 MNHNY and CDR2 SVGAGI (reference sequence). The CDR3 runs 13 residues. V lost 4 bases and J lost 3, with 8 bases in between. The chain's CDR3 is CASSWDPTDTQYF. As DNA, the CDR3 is TGTGCCAGCAGTTGGGACCCGACAGATACGCAGTATTTT.

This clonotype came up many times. Written as DNA, the CDR3 is TGCAGCGTGAAGGTTGCCTTGAACACTGAAGCTTTCTTT. Translation: CSVKVALNTEAFF. The J gene is TRBJ1-1, the V gene TRBV29-1, with no clear D. The CDR3 spans 13 residues. The germline CDR1 and CDR2 sequences are SQVTM and ANQGSEA. With 6 bases removed from V and 0 bases from J, the gap between germline ends came to 11 bases.

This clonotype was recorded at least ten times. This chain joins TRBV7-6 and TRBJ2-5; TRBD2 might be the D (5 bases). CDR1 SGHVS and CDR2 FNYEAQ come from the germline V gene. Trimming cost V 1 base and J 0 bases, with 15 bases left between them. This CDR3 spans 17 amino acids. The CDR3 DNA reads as TGTGCCAGCAGCTTAGAAGCGGCACCAACATACCAAGAGACCCAGTACTTC. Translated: CASSLEAAPTYQETQYF.

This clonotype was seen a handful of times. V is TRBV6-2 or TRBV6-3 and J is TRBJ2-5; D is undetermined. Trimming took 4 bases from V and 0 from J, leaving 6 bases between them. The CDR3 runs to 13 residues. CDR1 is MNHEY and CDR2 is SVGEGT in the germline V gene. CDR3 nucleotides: TGTGCCAGCAGTTCACCCCACCAAGAGACCCAGTACTTC. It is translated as CASSSPHQETQYF.

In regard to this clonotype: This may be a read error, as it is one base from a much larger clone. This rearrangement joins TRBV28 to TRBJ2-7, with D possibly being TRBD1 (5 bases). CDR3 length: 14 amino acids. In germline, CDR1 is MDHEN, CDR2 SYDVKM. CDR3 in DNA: TGTGTCAGCAGCCTGGTTGAAGGGGCCTACGAGCAGTACTTC. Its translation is CVSSLVEGAYEQYF.

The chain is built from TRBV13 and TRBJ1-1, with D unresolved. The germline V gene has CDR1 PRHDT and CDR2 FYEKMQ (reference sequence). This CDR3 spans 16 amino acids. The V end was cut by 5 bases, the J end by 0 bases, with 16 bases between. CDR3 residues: CASSPLGMEVNTEAFF. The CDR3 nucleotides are TGTGCCAGCAGCCCCCTGGGTATGGAGGTGAACACTGAAGCTTTCTTT.